Following are 25 T cell receptor beta chains from one sample sequenced in a study of blood T cell repertoires in COVID-19. TCRdb's copy holds only in-frame clones and misses some; the assay was immunoSEQ multiplex PCR. The repertoire holds about 220,000 clones, under 90% seen once, with less than 4% in the top ten. The sequenced material came from peripheral blood. The receptors stem from a woman at least 80 years old with acute or convalescent COVID-19.

The V call is TRBV18, the J call TRBJ1-6, with TRBD1 matching 7 bases. The CDR3 is 15 residues long. CDR1 and CDR2 (germline): KGHSH, LQKENI. J was trimmed by 8 bases and V by 5 bases; bases with no gene match: 9. As DNA, the CDR3 is TGTGCCAGCTCATCTACAAACAGGGGAGATTCACCCCTCCACTTT. This translates into CASSSTNRGDSPLHF.

V gene TRBV4-1 combines with J gene TRBJ2-1; D is undetermined. The V and J ends lost 0 bases and 3 bases respectively, with 9 bases between them. The CDR3 runs 15 residues. Germline V gives CDR1 MGHRA, CDR2 YSYEKL. In DNA form, the CDR3 reads TGCGCCAGCAGCCAAGAGGGCAACTTCTACAATGAGCAGTTCTTC. This encodes CASSQEGNFYNEQFF.

The rearrangement uses TRBV5-1 and TRBJ2-1; D is unclear. The CDR3 is 12 residues long. Trimming pared 0 bases from V and 9 bases from J, leaving 7 bases between. The germline CDR1 and CDR2 sequences are SGHRS and YFSETQ. The CDR3 DNA reads as TGCGCCAGCAGCTTGGAACCCGGTGAGCAGTTCTTC. Residues: CASSLEPGEQFF.

This chain joins TRBV9 and TRBJ1-6; no clear D. Trimming left V 4 bases short and J 9 bases short, with 8 bases between. CDR1 and CDR2 from the germline V gene are SGDLS and YYNGEE. The CDR3 is made up of 12 amino acids. CDR3 region: CASSPGVSPLHF. The CDR3 DNA reads as TGTGCCAGCAGCCCCGGGGTTTCACCCCTCCACTTT.

The sample holds one count of this clone. The gene calls are TRBV5-4 and TRBJ1-2, with D possibly matching TRBD1 (5 bases). The CDR3 length is 14 residues. Germline V gene sequence: CDR1 SGHNT, CDR2 YYREEE (reference sequence). V lost 2 bases, J lost 5 bases, and 13 bases lay in between. CDR3 residues: CASSFPGLTYGYTF. As DNA, the CDR3 is TGTGCCAGCAGCTTCCCAGGGCTCACATATGGCTACACCTTC.

The chain uses TRBV30 and TRBJ2-1; a possible D gene is TRBD1 (6 bases). CDR1 is GTSNPN and CDR2 is SVGIG in the germline V gene (reference sequence). The CDR3 is 14 amino acids. The V and J ends lost 5 bases and 2 bases respectively, with 13 bases between them. CDR3 coding DNA: TGTGCCTGGGGTCAGGGGATCCCCTACAATGAGCAGTTCTTC. This gives the protein CAWGQGIPYNEQFF.

The rearrangement uses TRBV5-4 and TRBJ2-7; 8 nucleotides align to TRBD1. CDR3 length: 14 amino acids. The junction had 7 bases not matched to a gene; V was cut back by 1 base and J by 7 bases. Germline V gives CDR1 SGHNT, CDR2 YYREEE (reference sequence). DNA for the CDR3: TGTGCCAGCAGCTTGCCAGGGGGCAGTAGGGAGCAGTACTTC. Its protein product is CASSLPGGSREQYF. Drawing the rest from reference TRBV5-4 and TRBJ2-7, the complete variable domain is ETGVTQSPTHLIKTRGQQVTLRCSSQSGHNTVSWYQQALGQGPQFIFQYYREEENGRGNFPPRFSGLQFPNYSSELNVNALELDDSALYLCASSLPGGSREQYFGPGTRLTVT.

This sequence joins TRBV5-4 and TRBJ1-6, with 10 bases matching TRBD1. The CDR3 runs 15 residues. Germline CDR1 reads SGHNT; CDR2 reads YYREEE (reference sequence). J lost 9 bases, V lost 1 base, and 4 bases had no gene match. CDR3 in amino acids: CASSLKTGGSSPLHF. The CDR3 DNA sequence: TGTGCCAGCAGCTTGAAGACAGGGGGCAGTTCACCCCTCCACTTT. Full variable domain (remainder filled in from reference TRBV5-4 and TRBJ1-6): ETGVTQSPTHLIKTRGQQVTLRCSSQSGHNTVSWYQQALGQGPQFIFQYYREEENGRGNFPPRFSGLQFPNYSSELNVNALELDDSALYLCASSLKTGGSSPLHFGNGTRLTVT.

The V call is TRBV3-1 (or the pseudogene TRBV3-2), the J call TRBJ1-2, with 12 bases lining up with TRBD1. The CDR3 is 13 amino acids. The V segment lost 4 bases and the J segment 8 bases; nucleotides outside the gene matches: 2. The germline gives CDR1 LGHDT, CDR2 YNNKEL (reference sequence). The CDR3 bases are TGTGCCAGCAGCCTTGGGACAGGGGGCGGCTACACCTTC. The encoded protein is CASSLGTGGGYTF.

This chain connects TRBV6-5 to TRBJ1-2; D is ambiguous. Germline lookup yields CDR1 MNHEY and CDR2 SVGAGI. V dropped 4 bases and J dropped 9 bases, with 15 bases sitting between them. This CDR3 contains 13 residues. CDR3 DNA: TGTGCCAGCAGTTCCGGGTTTGTCCGCAGCTACACCTTC. Protein product: CASSSGFVRSYTF.

This clone was seen a few times. The J gene is TRBJ2-2, the V gene TRBV7-2, with TRBD2 identical over 11 bases. CDR3 size: 18 residues. Trimming removed 1 base from V and 1 base from J; junction bases left unmatched: 5. Germline assignment: CDR1 SGHTA and CDR2 FQGNSA. CDR3 in DNA: TGTGCCAGCAGCTTAGTAGCGGGGGGGAACCTGAACACCGGGGAGCTGTTTTTT. Translation gives CASSLVAGGNLNTGELFF.

CDR3 bases: TGCGCCAGCAGCCCCCGCGAAAGGGGCGGCAATCAGCCCCAGCATTTT. This sequence encodes CASSPRERGGNQPQHF. The V and J genes are TRBV4-1 and TRBJ1-5; weak D call: TRBD1 (5 bases). This CDR3 contains 16 residues. Per the germline V gene, CDR1 is MGHRA and CDR2 is YSYEKL. V shed 4 bases and J shed 2 bases, with 15 bases lying between them.

This clone was seen a handful of times. The chain uses TRBV12-5 and TRBJ1-3; D remains ambiguous. The CDR3 contains 14 residues. Trimming removed 2 bases at V and 4 bases at J, with 9 bases between. The germline CDR1 and CDR2 sequences are LGHNT and FRNRAP. The CDR3 spells CASGLSGSGNTIYF. The CDR3 region has the DNA TGTGCTAGTGGTTTGTCGGGGAGCGGAAACACCATATATTTT.

V is TRBV6-4 and J is TRBJ1-1; 7 positions agree with TRBD1. The germline V gene encodes CDR1 MRHNA and CDR2 SNTAGT. This CDR3 region has 13 residues. J was trimmed by 9 bases and V by 3 bases; bases with no gene match: 7. DNA for the CDR3: TGTGCCAGCAGTGATGAAGGGGGCGGGAAAGCTTTCTTT. This sequence encodes CASSDEGGGKAFF.

The chain's CDR3 is CASSQPRGSVTYNGFYGYTF. For the CDR3, the DNA is TGCGCCAGCAGCCAACCCAGGGGCAGCGTGACCTACAACGGTTTCTATGGCTACACCTTC. The rearrangement joins TRBV4-1 to TRBJ1-2; D is perhaps TRBD1 (6 bases). The CDR3 loop spans 20 amino acids. Per germline, CDR1 MGHRA and CDR2 YSYEKL. Trimming cost V 2 bases and J 4 bases, with 29 bases left between them.

CDR3 in DNA: TGTGCCAGCAGCTTCGGCGGGGGGAGCTCCTACAATGAGCAGTTCTTC. Translation: CASSFGGGSSYNEQFF. V and J are TRBV5-4 and TRBJ2-1, with 8 bases fitting TRBD2. Trimming took 2 bases from V and 0 from J; bases not matched to a gene: 4. This CDR3 has 16 amino acids. Germline V gene lookup returns CDR1 SGHNT and CDR2 YYREEE (reference sequence).

J is TRBJ2-5 and V is TRBV4-1; no firm D call. Between the trimmed V and J ends, which lost 1 base and 5 bases, there was a span of 14 bases. Germline V lookup: CDR1 MGHRA, CDR2 YSYEKL. The CDR3 loop spans 15 amino acids. CDR3 loop: CASSQVLRAVETQYF. CDR3 coding DNA: TGCGCCAGCAGCCAAGTTCTCCGAGCTGTGGAGACCCAGTACTTC.

This sequence joins TRBV5-1 and TRBJ2-1; the match to TRBD2 covers 8 bases. CDR1 and CDR2 (germline): SGHRS, YFSETQ. This CDR3 has 16 amino acids. The J segment lost 5 bases and the V segment lost 4 bases, leaving 11 bases of the junction unmatched. In DNA, the CDR3 is TGCGCCAGCAGCCGCGGGGGGACCGATAGTAACAATGAGCAGTTCTTC. Translated: CASSRGGTDSNNEQFF.

The gene calls are TRBV28 and TRBJ2-7; the match to TRBD2 covers 8 bases. Trimming at V came to 5 bases and at J to 3 bases, leaving 12 bases not matched to a gene. This CDR3 is built from 16 residues. Germline CDR1 is MDHEN and CDR2 is SYDVKM. The CDR3 nucleotides are TGTGCCAGCAGTAACCAAGCGGGGGCTTTTAACTACGAGCAGTACTTC. This encodes CASSNQAGAFNYEQYF.

This CDR3 reads CASSIDDRTVYEQYF. Written as DNA, the CDR3 is TGTGCCAGTAGTATAGATGACCGGACAGTCTACGAGCAGTACTTC. The chain uses TRBV19 and TRBJ2-7; TRBD1 might be the D (6 bases). Between the trimmed V and J ends, which lost 0 bases and 3 bases, there was a span of 12 bases. From germline, CDR1 is LNHDA and CDR2 SQIVND (reference sequence). The CDR3 is 15 residues long.

This clone was seen more than once but under ten times. The chain is built from TRBV9 and TRBJ2-1, with 9 nucleotides matching TRBD2. The CDR3 sequence is 17 residues long. The germline V gene has CDR1 SGDLS and CDR2 YYNGEE. Germline trimming cut 0 bases from V and 1 base from J; bases unmatched to any gene: 5. The CDR3 loop reads CASSVVASGGSYNEQFF. CDR3 coding DNA: TGTGCCAGCAGCGTAGTGGCCAGCGGGGGGTCCTACAATGAGCAGTTCTTC.

The chain joins TRBV3-1 (or the pseudogene TRBV3-2) to TRBJ1-6; 8 nucleotides line up with TRBD1. The trim removed 1 base at V and 6 bases at J, leaving 2 bases unmatched. This CDR3 has 15 amino acids. The germline V gene has CDR1 LGHDT and CDR2 YNNKEL (reference sequence). In DNA form, the CDR3 reads TGTGCCAGCAGCCAAGGGACAGGGATTAATTCACCCCTCCACTTT. It yields the protein CASSQGTGINSPLHF.

The chain links TRBV5-1 to TRBJ1-2; TRBD1 matches at 11 bases. Trimming took 4 bases from V and 7 from J; bases not matched to a gene: 6. The CDR3 contains 14 residues. The germline gives CDR1 SGHRS, CDR2 YFSETQ. Written as DNA, the CDR3 is TGCGCCAGCAGCGTGGACAGGGGGCTGATTGGCTACACCTTC. Translated: CASSVDRGLIGYTF.

V usage is TRBV5-1 and J usage is TRBJ2-1; TRBD2 aligns across 12 bases. This CDR3 spans 17 amino acids. The germline V gene has CDR1 SGHRS and CDR2 YFSETQ. Trimming cost V 3 bases and J 0 bases; bases outside gene matches: 4. The CDR3 spells CASSSTSGGPSYNEQFF. CDR3 bases: TGCGCCAGCAGCTCGACTAGCGGGGGCCCCTCCTACAATGAGCAGTTCTTC.

V gene TRBV20-1 combines with J gene TRBJ1-1; perhaps TRBD1 as D (6 bases). V lost 6 bases and J 1 base, leaving 15 bases between the germline ends. Looked up from germline, CDR1 is DFQATT and CDR2 is SNEGSKA (reference sequence). The CDR3 runs to 14 residues. CDR3: CSASLGGRNTEAFF. The CDR3 DNA follows: TGCAGTGCGAGTCTAGGGGGACGGAACACTGAAGCTTTCTTT.